This T cell receptor beta chain was captured in a study of molecular identifiers for immune sequencing clone quantification. Germline V gives CDR1 SGHTS, CDR2 YDEGEE. V was cut by 0 bases and J by 6 bases, with 14 bases left in between. CDR3 length: 15 amino acids. Previously described methods and listed TCR primers produced bulk TCR libraries. MiXCR, applied by TCRdb to the PCR reads, yields one record per CDR3 protein. The sample has about half a million distinct CDR3 sequences, 20% to 25% seen once. This clonotype was seen at least ten times. Its antigen is undetermined. Study-level findings and limits: Highly expanded clone sizes could end up underestimated if a barcode were shared by identical TCR molecules. The study found clones above 20 RNA copies held over 98% of effector molecules and under 1% in naive cells.

Naive CD8 T cells were sorted as CD8+CD4-CCR7+CD45RA+. This sequence was found in a human donor in good health. Some libraries in this study had Jurkat cell RNA spiked in. The V and J genes are TRBV5-8 and TRBJ2-3, with D perhaps TRBD1 (6 bases). Sequenced input: naive CD8+ T cells from blood, with Jurkat cell RNA spiked in. The sample's subset: FACS-sorted CD8+CD4-CCR7+CD45RA+ naive T cells. CDR3 in DNA: TGTGCCAGCAGCTTGGGGTCAGGGGCTGGGGATACGCAGTATTTT. Translation gives CASSLGSGAGDTQYF.